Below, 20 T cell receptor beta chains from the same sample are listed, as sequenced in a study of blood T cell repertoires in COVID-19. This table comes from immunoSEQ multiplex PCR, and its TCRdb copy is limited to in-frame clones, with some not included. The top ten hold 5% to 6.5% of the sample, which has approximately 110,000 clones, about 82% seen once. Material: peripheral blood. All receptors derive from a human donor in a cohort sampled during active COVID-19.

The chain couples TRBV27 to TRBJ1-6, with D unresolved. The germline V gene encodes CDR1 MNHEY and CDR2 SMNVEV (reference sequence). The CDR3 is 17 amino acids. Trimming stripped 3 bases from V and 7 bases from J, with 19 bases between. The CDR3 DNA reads TGTGCCAGCAGTTTCCTCCGGGAGGAAGCGTGGAATTCACCCCTCCACTTT. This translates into CASSFLREEAWNSPLHF.

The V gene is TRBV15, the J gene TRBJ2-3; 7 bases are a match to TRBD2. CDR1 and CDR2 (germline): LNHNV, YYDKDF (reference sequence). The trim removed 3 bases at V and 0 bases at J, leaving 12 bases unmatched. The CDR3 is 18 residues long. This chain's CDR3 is CATSSRGLSRLSTDTQYF. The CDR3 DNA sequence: TGTGCCACCAGCAGCCGGGGACTATCGCGCCTTAGCACAGATACGCAGTATTTT. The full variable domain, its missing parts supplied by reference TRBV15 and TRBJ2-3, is DAMVIQNPRYQVTQFGKPVTLSCSQTLNHNVMYWYQQKSSQAPKLLFHYYDKDFNNEADTPDNFQSRRPNTSFCFLDIRSPGLGDTAMYLCATSSRGLSRLSTDTQYFGPGTRLTVL.

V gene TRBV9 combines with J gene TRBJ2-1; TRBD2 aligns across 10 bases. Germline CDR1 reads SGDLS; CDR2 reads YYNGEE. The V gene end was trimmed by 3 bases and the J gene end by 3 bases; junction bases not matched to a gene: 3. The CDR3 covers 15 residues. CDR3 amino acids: CASSASGSVYNEQFF. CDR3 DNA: TGTGCCAGCAGCGCTAGCGGGAGTGTCTACAATGAGCAGTTCTTC.

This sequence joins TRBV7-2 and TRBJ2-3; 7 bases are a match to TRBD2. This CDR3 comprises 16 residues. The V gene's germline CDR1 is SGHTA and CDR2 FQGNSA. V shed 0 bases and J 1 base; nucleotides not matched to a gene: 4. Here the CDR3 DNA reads TGTGCCAGCAGCTTAGCGTCTAGCGGACGCACAGATACGCAGTATTTT. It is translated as CASSLASSGRTDTQYF.

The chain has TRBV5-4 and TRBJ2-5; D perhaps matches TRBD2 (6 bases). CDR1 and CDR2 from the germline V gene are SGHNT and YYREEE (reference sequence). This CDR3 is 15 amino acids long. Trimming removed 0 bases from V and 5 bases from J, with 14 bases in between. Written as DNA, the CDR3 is TGTGCCAGCAGCTTGGCTCGTCGTGGGGGGGAGACCCAGTACTTC. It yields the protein CASSLARRGGETQYF.

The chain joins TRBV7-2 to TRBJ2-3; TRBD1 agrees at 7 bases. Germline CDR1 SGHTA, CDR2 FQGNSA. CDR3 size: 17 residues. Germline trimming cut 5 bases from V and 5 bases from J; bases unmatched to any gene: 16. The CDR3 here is CASSETKLGGFVDTQYF. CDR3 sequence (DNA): TGTGCCAGCAGCGAAACGAAACTAGGGGGCTTTGTAGATACGCAGTATTTT.

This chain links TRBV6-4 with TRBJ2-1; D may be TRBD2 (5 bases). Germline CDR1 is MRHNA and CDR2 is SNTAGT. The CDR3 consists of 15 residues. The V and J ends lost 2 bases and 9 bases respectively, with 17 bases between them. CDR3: CASSDMREHSTEQFF. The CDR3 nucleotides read TGTGCCAGCAGTGACATGAGGGAGCATTCAACTGAGCAGTTCTTC.

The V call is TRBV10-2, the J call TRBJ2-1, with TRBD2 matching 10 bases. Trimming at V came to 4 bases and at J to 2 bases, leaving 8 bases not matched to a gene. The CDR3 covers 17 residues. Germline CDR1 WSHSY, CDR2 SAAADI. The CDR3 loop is CASSGSEGLAAYNEQFF. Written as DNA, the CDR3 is TGCGCCAGCAGTGGGTCCGAAGGACTAGCGGCCTACAATGAGCAGTTCTTC.

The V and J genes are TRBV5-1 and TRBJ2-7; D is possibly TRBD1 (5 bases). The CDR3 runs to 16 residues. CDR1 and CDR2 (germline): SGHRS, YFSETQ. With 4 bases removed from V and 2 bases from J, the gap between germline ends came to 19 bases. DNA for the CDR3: TGCGCCAGCAGCCCGGAACAGGAGAAAAGAACCTACGAGCAGTACTTC. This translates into CASSPEQEKRTYEQYF. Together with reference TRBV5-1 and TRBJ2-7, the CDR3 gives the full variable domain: KAGVTQTPRYLIKTRGQQVTLSCSPISGHRSVSWYQQTPGQGLQFLFEYFSETQRNKGNFPGRFSGRQFSNSRSEMNVSTLELGDSALYLCASSPEQEKRTYEQYFGPGTRLTVT.

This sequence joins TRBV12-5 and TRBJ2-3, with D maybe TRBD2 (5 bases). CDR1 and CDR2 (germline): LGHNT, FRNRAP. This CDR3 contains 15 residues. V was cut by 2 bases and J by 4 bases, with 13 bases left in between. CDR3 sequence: CASGLRMGVADTQYF. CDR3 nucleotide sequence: TGTGCTAGTGGTTTGCGTATGGGAGTCGCAGATACGCAGTATTTT.

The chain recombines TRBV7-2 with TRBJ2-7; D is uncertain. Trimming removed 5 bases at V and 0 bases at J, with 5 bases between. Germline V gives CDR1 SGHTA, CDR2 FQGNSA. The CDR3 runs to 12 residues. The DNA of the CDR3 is TGTGCCAGCAGCCCCCGCTCCTACGAGCAGTACTTC. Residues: CASSPRSYEQYF. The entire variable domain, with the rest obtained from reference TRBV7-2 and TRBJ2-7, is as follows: GAGVSQSPSNKVTEKGKDVELRCDPISGHTALYWYRQSLGQGLEFLIYFQGNSAPDKSGLPSDRFSAERTGGSVSTLTIQRTQQEDSAVYLCASSPRSYEQYFGPGTRLTVT.

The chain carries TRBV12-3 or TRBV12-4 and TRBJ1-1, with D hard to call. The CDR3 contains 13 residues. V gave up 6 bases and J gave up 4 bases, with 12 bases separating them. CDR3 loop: CASRPRVITEAFF. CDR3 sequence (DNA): TGTGCCAGCAGACCCCGGGTAATCACTGAAGCTTTCTTT.

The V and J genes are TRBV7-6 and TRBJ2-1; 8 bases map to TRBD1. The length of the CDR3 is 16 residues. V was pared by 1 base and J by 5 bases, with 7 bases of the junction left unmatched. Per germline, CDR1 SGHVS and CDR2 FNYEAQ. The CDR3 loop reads CASSLEWGTGNNEQFF. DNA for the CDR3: TGTGCCAGCAGCTTAGAGTGGGGGACAGGCAACAATGAGCAGTTCTTC.

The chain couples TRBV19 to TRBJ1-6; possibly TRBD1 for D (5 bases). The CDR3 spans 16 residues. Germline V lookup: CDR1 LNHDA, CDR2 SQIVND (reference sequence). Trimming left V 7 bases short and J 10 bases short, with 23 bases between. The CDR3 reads CASTQGGSTRGSPLHF. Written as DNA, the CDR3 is TGTGCCAGTACCCAGGGTGGGTCGACGAGAGGATCACCCCTCCACTTT.

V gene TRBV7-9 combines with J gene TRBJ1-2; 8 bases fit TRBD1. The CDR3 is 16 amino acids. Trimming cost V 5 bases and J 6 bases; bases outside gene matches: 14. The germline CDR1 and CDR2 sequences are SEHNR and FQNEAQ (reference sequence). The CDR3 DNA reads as TGTGCCAGCAGCGCCTCCGGGACAGGCAACGAGCATGGCTACACCTTC. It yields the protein CASSASGTGNEHGYTF.

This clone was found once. Here the CDR3 reads CASTLGLPSGYYNEQFF. The DNA for the CDR3 is TGTGCCAGCACCCTAGGGTTACCTAGCGGCTATTACAATGAGCAGTTCTTC. The rearrangement uses TRBV7-6 and TRBJ2-1, with 7 bases matching TRBD2. There are 17 residues in the CDR3. The trim removed 7 bases at V and 4 bases at J, leaving 16 bases unmatched. Looked up from germline, CDR1 is SGHVS and CDR2 is FNYEAQ.

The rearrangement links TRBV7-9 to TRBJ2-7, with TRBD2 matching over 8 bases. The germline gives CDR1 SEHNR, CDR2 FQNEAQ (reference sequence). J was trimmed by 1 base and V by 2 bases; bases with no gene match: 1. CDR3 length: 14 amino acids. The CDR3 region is CASSLTSGSYEQYF. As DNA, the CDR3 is TGTGCCAGCAGCTTAACTAGCGGTTCCTACGAGCAGTACTTC.

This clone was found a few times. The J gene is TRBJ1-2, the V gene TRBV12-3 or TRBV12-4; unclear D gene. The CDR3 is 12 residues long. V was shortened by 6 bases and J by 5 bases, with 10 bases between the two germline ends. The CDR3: CASRRGGYGYTF. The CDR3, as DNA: TGTGCCAGCAGGCGAGGTGGTTATGGCTACACCTTC.

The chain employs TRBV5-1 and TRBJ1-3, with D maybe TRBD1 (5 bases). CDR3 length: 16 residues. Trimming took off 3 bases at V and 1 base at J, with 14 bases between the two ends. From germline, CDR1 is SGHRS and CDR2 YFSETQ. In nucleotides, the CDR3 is TGCGCCAGCAGCTCGAACGTTCAGGGTTCTGGAAACACCATATATTTT. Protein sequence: CASSSNVQGSGNTIYF.

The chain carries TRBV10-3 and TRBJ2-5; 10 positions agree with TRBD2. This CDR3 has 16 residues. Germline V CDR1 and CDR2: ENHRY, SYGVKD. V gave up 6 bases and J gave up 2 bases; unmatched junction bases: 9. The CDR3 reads CAIRGVSGRPQETQYF. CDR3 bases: TGTGCCATCAGGGGCGTTAGCGGGAGGCCACAAGAGACCCAGTACTTC.